This entry describes one T cell receptor (beta chain). Allocation to cohorts depended on clinical history reported by the participants. Among Cohort 3 donors, those recovered had two negative PCRs, clearance, or symptom resolution. Clones were read by immunoSEQ multiplex PCR, and TCRdb kept only the in-frame ones, dropping some. The data contain 300,000 or so clones, nearly 90% of them singletons. The data were obtained in a study of blood T cell repertoires in COVID-19. The V gene end was trimmed by 0 bases and the J gene end by 7 bases; junction bases not matched to a gene: 10. Germline CDR1 MGHRA, CDR2 YSYEKL. This CDR3 contains 16 residues.

This sequence was found in a woman aged 25 to 45 who had recovered from COVID-19. V is TRBV4-1 and J is TRBJ2-7, with 9 positions matching TRBD1. Sequenced input: PBMCs or T cells enriched from blood (not recorded which). CDR3 sequence: CASSQEVSDRGKEQYF. CDR3 coding DNA: TGCGCCAGCAGCCAAGAGGTTTCGGACAGGGGCAAGGAGCAGTACTTC.